This TCR beta chain comes out of a study of OX40 agonist ivuxolimab in advanced cancers. Study-level background: The patients got ivuxolimab, which is an agonistic anti-OX40 (CD134) antibody. Participants could have had prior anti-PD-1, anti-PD-L1 or anti-CTLA-4 therapy, and approximately 40% had some.

This CDR3 comprises 12 residues. V was shortened by 7 bases and J by 3 bases, with 10 bases between the two germline ends. Germline assignment: CDR1 MDHEN and CDR2 SYDVKM. Autoimmune disease history or systemic immunosuppression meant exclusion. Cycle 7 day 1, cycle 4 day 1, and baseline were the timepoints at which blood was sampled. TCRdb keeps only in-frame clones here, not all; method: immunoSEQ multiplex PCR. This sample has around 72,000 clones, with roughly 80% found just once. The chain is built from TRBV28 and TRBJ2-7, with D hard to call. The clonotype was recovered from an adult with an advanced solid tumor such as melanoma, head and neck, liver or kidney cancer. The sample was CD4+ or CD8+ T cells sorted from blood, taken in a trial of the OX40 agonist ivuxolimab. CDR3 amino acids: CASTSPNYEQYF. The CDR3 region has the DNA TGTGCCAGCACCTCGCCAAACTACGAGCAGTACTTC. The whole variable domain, remainder taken from reference TRBV28 and TRBJ2-7, is DVKVTQSSRYLVKRTGEKVFLECVQDMDHENMFWYRQDPGLGLRLIYFSYDVKMKEKGDIPEGYSVSREKKERFSLILESASTNQTSMYLCASTSPNYEQYFGPGTRLTVT.